Below are 14 T cell receptor beta chains sequenced from a single sample in a study of CD8+ T cells in alopecia areata. Following extraction, RNA underwent reverse transcription to cDNA, which served as the sequencing template. Using immunoSEQ multiplex PCR, the repertoire was profiled, and TCRdb retains in-frame clones only, with some absent. Listed for the sample are 200,000 to 300,000 clones, none seen a single time. Pooled cutaneous lymph node cells were sorted using CD4, CD8alpha, NKG2D, NKG2ACE and other markers. Source material: CD4+ T cells sorted from a lymph node. The receptor source for this set is a C3H/HeJ mouse with alopecia areata. The MHC haplotype of the strain is H2-k.

This clone came up a few times. Each gene name is a mouse one. Sequencing ends 4 residues short of the CDR3 end; the germline J gene provides the rest. Other DNA variants within this sample encode the same CDR3. The rearrangement uses TRBV19 and TRBJ2-3; 11 bases line up with TRBD2. The CDR3 has 17 residues. Germline trimming cut 3 bases from V and 0 bases from J; bases unmatched to any gene: 6. Germline-derived CDR1 and CDR2 are FNHDT and SITEND (reference sequence). The chain's CDR3 is CASSTRDWGTSAETLYF. The CDR3 DNA, read in part, is TGTGCCAGCAGTACCCGGGACTGGGGGACTAGTGCAGAA.

This clone showed up just a few times. All gene names here are mouse names. The sequence runs out 4 residues before the end of the CDR3; the remainder is reconstructed from the germline J gene. This chain joins TRBV17 and TRBJ2-3, with D possibly matching TRBD1 (6 bases). V lost 3 bases and J 1 base, leaving 11 bases between the germline ends. Germline V gives CDR1 MNHDT, CDR2 YYDKIL. This CDR3 has 15 amino acids. CDR3 bases read: TGTGCTAGCAGTAGCACAGGGATGGGTGCAGAA. Translation: CASSSTGMGAE. The whole CDR3 reads CASSSTGMGAETLYF.

This clone was picked up a small number of times. Gene and germline names: mouse. Sequencing ends 4 residues short of the CDR3 end; the germline J gene provides the rest. Other DNA sequences in this specimen translate into the identical CDR3. This chain connects TRBV13-3 to TRBJ2-7, with TRBD2 matching over 7 bases. Germline V gives CDR1 NNHDY, CDR2 SYVADS. This CDR3 spans 13 amino acids. The CDR3 sequence is CASSDDWGYEQYF. Incomplete CDR3 DNA: TGTGCCAGCAGTGATGACTGGGGTTAT.

The sample holds a few counts of this clone. Mouse gene names and germline throughout. The read terminates 4 residues before the CDR3 end, so the remaining end is supplied by the germline J gene. The rearrangement joins TRBV1 to TRBJ2-2; 12 bases match TRBD2. J gave up 4 bases and V 6 bases, and 3 bases lay outside the gene matches. There are 15 residues in the CDR3. The V gene's germline CDR1 is NSQYPW and CDR2 LRSPGD (reference sequence). The sequenced CDR3 bases are TGCACCTGCAGGACTGGGGGGGCGGGCACCGGG. Protein sequence: CTCRTGGAGTG. The entire CDR3 sequence reads CTCRTGGAGTGQLYF.

Of note for this clone: Each gene name is a mouse one. The read ends 4 residues early relative to the CDR3; the germline J gene fills the gap. Other nucleotide sequences from this sample produce the same CDR3. This sequence joins TRBV5 and TRBJ2-5; 8 bases are a match to TRBD2. This CDR3 is 15 amino acids long. Germline V gene sequence: CDR1 LGHNA, CDR2 YNLKQL (reference sequence). The V gene end was trimmed by 3 bases and the J gene end by 0 bases; junction bases not matched to a gene: 2. The CDR3 region is CASSQDWDNQDTQYF. The CDR3 DNA, read in part, is TGTGCCAGCAGCCAGGACTGGGATAACCAAGAC.

This clone occurred many times. Genes and germline come from the mouse. The CDR3 goes on 4 residues after the read ends, and that part is filled in from the germline J gene. V is TRBV29 and J is TRBJ2-2; D is uncertain. This CDR3 spans 15 amino acids. Germline CDR1 and CDR2: MSHET and SYDVDS. V was trimmed by 4 bases and J by 0 bases, leaving 9 bases between them. Partial CDR3 DNA: TGTGCTAGCAGTTCGAACAGTGCAAACACCGGG. Amino acid sequence: CASSSNSANTG. The entire CDR3 protein reads CASSSNSANTGQLYF.

There are a few counts of this clone. Gene names refer to mouse genes. The read ends 4 residues early relative to the CDR3; the germline J gene fills the gap. The chain recombines TRBV13-1 with TRBJ2-7, with a weak D call TRBD2 (6 bases). This CDR3 comprises 14 residues. CDR1 and CDR2 (germline): NSHNY, SYGAGN. CDR3 bases read: TGTGCCAGCAGTGATGCGGGACTAACGTAT. As protein: CASSDAGLTY. The full CDR3 sequence reads CASSDAGLTYEQYF.

This clone was observed many times. Mouse gene names and germline throughout. The read terminates 4 residues before the CDR3 end, so the remaining end is supplied by the germline J gene. The same CDR3 arises from other DNA sequences in this sample as well. This chain joins TRBV31 and TRBJ1-2; no definite D call. The CDR3 sequence is 13 residues long. The ends were cut back, 0 bases at V and 0 bases at J, with 5 bases in the middle. Germline CDR1 GKSSPN, CDR2 SITVG. This CDR3 is CAWSLAANSDYTF. Incomplete CDR3 DNA: TGTGCCTGGAGTCTAGCAGCAAACTCC.

As to this clone: The germline and genes are mouse ones. The read stops 3 residues short of the end of the CDR3; the missing end is completed from the germline J gene. This chain connects TRBV13-3 to TRBJ1-6; 8 positions match TRBD1. TRBJ1-6 is marked as an open reading frame, function uncertain. The V segment lost 5 bases and the J segment 5 bases; nucleotides outside the gene matches: 6. From germline, CDR1 is NNHDY and CDR2 SYVADS. The CDR3 covers 15 residues. The CDR3 bases that were read are TGTGCCAGCAGCCCTGAGACAGGGGATAATTCGCCC. The encoded protein is CASSPETGDNSP. The complete CDR3 protein is CASSPETGDNSPLYF.

This clone came up a few times. Gene names and germline refer to mouse. The CDR3 is cut off 4 residues early in the read; its end comes from the germline J gene. The chain recombines TRBV31 with TRBJ2-2; 8 bases fit TRBD2. The germline V gene encodes CDR1 GKSSPN and CDR2 SITVG. Losses at the gene ends were 1 base for V and 0 bases for J; bases not matched to a gene: 4. The CDR3 is 16 residues long. The CDR3 sequence is CAWSPRDWTNTGQLYF. The part of the CDR3 DNA that was read is TGTGCCTGGAGTCCCCGGGACTGGACAAACACCGGG.

Points on this clone: Germline and genes: mouse. With the read ending 4 residues before the CDR3 end, the germline J gene is used to fill in that end. The rearrangement joins TRBV13-1 to TRBJ2-1; TRBD2 matches 9 bases. V shed 3 bases and J 4 bases; nucleotides not matched to a gene: 5. The CDR3 runs to 15 residues. CDR1 is NSHNY and CDR2 is SYGAGN in the germline V gene. The CDR3 bases that were read are TGTGCCAGCAGTGGCCCCTGGGGGGGGTATGCT. Its protein product is CASSGPWGGYA. The whole CDR3 region reads CASSGPWGGYAEQFF.

As regards this clone: Genes and germline are mouse. The read terminates 4 residues before the CDR3 end, so the remaining end is supplied by the germline J gene. The chain is built from TRBV1 and TRBJ2-7, with a tentative D call TRBD1 (5 bases). Germline values: CDR1 NSQYPW, CDR2 LRSPGD (reference sequence). V was cut by 5 bases and J by 3 bases, with 8 bases left in between. The CDR3 has 12 residues. This chain's CDR3 is CTCSSDSYEQYF. The CDR3 bases that were read are TGCACCTGCAGTTCTGACAGCTAT.

This clone was counted only a few times. Gene names are the mouse ones. Read coverage stops 4 residues before the CDR3 terminus; the germline J gene supplies the remainder. At the DNA level, this CDR3 is encoded by other sequences in the same sample as well. This chain connects TRBV19 to TRBJ2-3; possibly TRBD1 for D (7 bases). Per germline, CDR1 FNHDT and CDR2 SITEND (reference sequence). CDR3 size: 14 residues. The ends were cut back, 2 bases at V and 3 bases at J, with 10 bases in the middle. The DNA read from the CDR3 is TGTGCCAGCAGTATTAGGGGGCTGGCAGAA. It translates to CASSIRGLAE. The CDR3 as a whole reads CASSIRGLAETLYF.

This clone was counted between two and nine times. Mouse names are used for the genes. The sequenced fragment ends 4 residues before the CDR3 boundary, so the rest is inferred from the germline J gene. The chain combines TRBV13-2 with TRBJ1-1; TRBD1 agrees at 10 bases. This CDR3 region has 14 residues. The germline V gene encodes CDR1 NNHNN and CDR2 SYGAGS (reference sequence). V gave up 4 bases and J gave up 2 bases; unmatched junction bases: 2. The CDR3 sequence: CASGPTGGNTEVFF. Partial CDR3 DNA: TGTGCCAGCGGTCCGACAGGGGGCAACACA.